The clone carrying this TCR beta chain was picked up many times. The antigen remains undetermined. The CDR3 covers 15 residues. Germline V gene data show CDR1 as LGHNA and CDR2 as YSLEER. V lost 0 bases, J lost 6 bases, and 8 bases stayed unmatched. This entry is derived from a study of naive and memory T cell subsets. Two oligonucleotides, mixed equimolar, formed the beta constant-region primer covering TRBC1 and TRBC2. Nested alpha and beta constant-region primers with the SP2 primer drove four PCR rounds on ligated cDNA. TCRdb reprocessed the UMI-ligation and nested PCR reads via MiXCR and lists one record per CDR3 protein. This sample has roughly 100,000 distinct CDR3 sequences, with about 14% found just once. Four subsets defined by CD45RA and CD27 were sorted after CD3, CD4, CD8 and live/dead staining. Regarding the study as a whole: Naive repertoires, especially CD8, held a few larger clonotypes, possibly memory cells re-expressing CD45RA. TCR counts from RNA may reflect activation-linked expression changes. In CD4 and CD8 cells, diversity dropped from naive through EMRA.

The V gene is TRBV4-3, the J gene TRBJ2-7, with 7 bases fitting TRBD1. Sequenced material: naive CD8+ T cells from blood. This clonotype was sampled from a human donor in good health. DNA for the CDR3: TGCGCCAGCAGCCAAGAACAGGGGCACGGTGGCGAGCAGTACTTC. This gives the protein CASSQEQGHGGEQYF.